A single T cell receptor beta chain is shown here with its context. Its cognate antigen is unknown. These data originate in a study of response to subunit inactivated influenza vaccine. Overall study results and limits: Authors suggested each seasonal influenza vaccination recruits few new T cells.

The CDR3 is 15 residues long. The germline V and J ends were trimmed by 3 bases and 1 base, with 11 bases remaining between them. Germline V gene lookup returns CDR1 SGHTA and CDR2 FQGNSA. TCRdb called the RT-PCR reads again in MiXCR, with one record for every CDR3 protein. The sample lists 750,000 to 850,000 distinct CDR3 sequences, less than 20% occurring once. The chain combines TRBV7-2 with TRBJ2-3; D gene uncertain. This specimen was PBMCs from blood, taken roughly 5 days after vaccination. The clonotype comes from a man over 45 who received an inactivated influenza vaccine. In DNA, the CDR3 is TGTGCCAGCAGCTTGGCGCCTAAAGGCACAGATACGCAGTATTTT. This gives the protein CASSLAPKGTDTQYF.